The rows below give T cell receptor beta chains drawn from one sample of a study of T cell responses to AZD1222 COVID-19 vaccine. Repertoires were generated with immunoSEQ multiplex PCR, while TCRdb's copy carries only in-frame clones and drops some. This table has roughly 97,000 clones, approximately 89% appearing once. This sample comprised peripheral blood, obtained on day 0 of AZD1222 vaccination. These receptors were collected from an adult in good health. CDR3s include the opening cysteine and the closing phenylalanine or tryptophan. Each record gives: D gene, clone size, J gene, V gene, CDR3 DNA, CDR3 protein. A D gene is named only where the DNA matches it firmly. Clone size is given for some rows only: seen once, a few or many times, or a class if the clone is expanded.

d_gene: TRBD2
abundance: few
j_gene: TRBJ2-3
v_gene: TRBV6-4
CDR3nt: TGTGCCAGCAGTGAGGGAGCGGGGGAGACAGATACGCAGTATTTT
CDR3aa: CASSEGAGETDTQYF

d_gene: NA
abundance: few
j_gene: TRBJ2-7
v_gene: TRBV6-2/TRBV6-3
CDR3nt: TGTGCCAGCAGTTACCCAACCTGGGACCCGCATTCCTACGAGCAGTACTTC
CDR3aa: CASSYPTWDPHSYEQYF

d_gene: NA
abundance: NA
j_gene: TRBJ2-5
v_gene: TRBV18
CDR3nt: TGTGCCAGCTCACCAACTGGGGAGACCCAGTACTTC
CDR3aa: CASSPTGETQYF

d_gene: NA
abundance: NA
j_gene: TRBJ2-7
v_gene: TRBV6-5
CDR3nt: TGTGCCAGCATTAACCCACTGGCCTCCTACGAGCAGTACTTC
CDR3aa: CASINPLASYEQYF

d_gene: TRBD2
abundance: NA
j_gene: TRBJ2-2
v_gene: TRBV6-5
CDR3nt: TGTGCCAGCAGCCGCGGGGGGCACAAAACCGGGGAGCTGTTTTTT
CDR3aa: CASSRGGHKTGELFF

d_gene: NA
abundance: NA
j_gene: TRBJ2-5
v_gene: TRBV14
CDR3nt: TGTGCCAGCAGCCAAGTTAACAGGGAAGAGACCCAGTACTTC
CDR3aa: CASSQVNREETQYF

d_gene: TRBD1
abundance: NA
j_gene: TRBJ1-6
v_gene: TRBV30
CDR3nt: TGTGCCTGGAGCCCAGGGGGAGGGGGGCGTTCACCCCTCCACTTT
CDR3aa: CAWSPGGGGRSPLHF

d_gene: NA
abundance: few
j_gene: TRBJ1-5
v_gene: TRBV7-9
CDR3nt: TGTGCCAGCAGCTCAGGGTCACGGGAGGTAGGGCAGCCCCAGCATTTT
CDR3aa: CASSSGSREVGQPQHF

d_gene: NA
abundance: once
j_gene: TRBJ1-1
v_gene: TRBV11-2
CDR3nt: TGTGCCAGCAGCTTAGGTATGGCGAAATTAAACACTGAAGCTTTCTTT
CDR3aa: CASSLGMAKLNTEAFF

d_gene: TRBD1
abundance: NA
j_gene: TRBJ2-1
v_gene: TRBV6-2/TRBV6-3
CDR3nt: TGTGCCAGCAGTTACTCTCCTCAGGACAGGGGAGGCTATGAGCAGTTCTTC
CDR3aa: CASSYSPQDRGGYEQFF

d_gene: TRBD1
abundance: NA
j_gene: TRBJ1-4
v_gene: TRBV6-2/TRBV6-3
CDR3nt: TGTGCCAGCAGTTCGGGGACAGGGTTGGAAAAACTGTTTTTT
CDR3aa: CASSSGTGLEKLFF

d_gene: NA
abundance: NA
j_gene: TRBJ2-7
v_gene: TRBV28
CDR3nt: TGTGCCAGCAGTGGACAGGGAGGGTACGAGCAGTACTTC
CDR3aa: CASSGQGGYEQYF

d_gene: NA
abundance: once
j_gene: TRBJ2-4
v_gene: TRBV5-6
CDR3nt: TGTGCCAGCAGCTTGGGTGGAAGAAAAGTTCAGTACTTC
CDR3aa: CASSLGGRKVQYF

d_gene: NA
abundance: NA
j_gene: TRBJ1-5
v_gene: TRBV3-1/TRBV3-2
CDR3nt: TGTGCCAGCAGCCAAGTGATGGGATACAATCAGCCCCAGCATTTT
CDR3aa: CASSQVMGYNQPQHF

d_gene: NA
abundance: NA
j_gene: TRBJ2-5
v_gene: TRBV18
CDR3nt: TGTGCCAGCTCAGACCAAGAGACCCAGTACTTC
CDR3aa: CASSDQETQYF

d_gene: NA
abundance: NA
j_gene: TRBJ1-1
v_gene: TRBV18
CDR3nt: TGTGCCAGCTCACCACGAAGCCGGACGGATTACGACACTGAAGCTTTCTTT
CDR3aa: CASSPRSRTDYDTEAFF

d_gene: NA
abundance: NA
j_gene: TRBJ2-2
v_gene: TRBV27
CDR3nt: TGTGCCAGCAGTTTATTGAACGGGGAGCTGTTTTTT
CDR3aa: CASSLLNGELFF

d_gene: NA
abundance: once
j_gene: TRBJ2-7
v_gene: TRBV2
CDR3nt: TGTGCCAGCATTCTAGGGGCTTCAGGGTACTTC
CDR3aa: CASILGASGYF

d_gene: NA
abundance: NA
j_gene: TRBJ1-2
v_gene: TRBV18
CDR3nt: TGTGCCAGCTCACCACTCATTTTGGGCAGGGACCATGGCTACACCTTC
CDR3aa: CASSPLILGRDHGYTF

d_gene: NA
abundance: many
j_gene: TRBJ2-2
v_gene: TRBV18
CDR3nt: TGTGCCAGCTCGGGACAGAACACCGGGGAGCTGTTTTTT
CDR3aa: CASSGQNTGELFF

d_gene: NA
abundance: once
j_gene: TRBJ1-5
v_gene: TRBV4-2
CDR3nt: TGTGCCAGCAGCCAGGACAGCAATCAGCCCCAGCATTTT
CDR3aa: CASSQDSNQPQHF

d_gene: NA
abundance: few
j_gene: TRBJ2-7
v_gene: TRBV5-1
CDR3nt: TGCGCCAGCAGCTTGACAGAAGCCTACGAGCAGTACTTC
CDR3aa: CASSLTEAYEQYF

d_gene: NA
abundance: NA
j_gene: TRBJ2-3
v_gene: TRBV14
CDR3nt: TGTGCCAGCAGCCAAGTATCCGGGGATACGCAGTATTTT
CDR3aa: CASSQVSGDTQYF

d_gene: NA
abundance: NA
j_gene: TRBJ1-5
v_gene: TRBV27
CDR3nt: TGTGCCAGCAGTTTATCTAGTGGTGCTGGTCAGCCCCAGCATTTT
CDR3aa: CASSLSSGAGQPQHF

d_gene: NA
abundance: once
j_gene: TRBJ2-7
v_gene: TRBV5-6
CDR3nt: TGTGCCAGCAGCTTGCCAGGCGTCACCTACGAGCAGTACTTC
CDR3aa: CASSLPGVTYEQYF

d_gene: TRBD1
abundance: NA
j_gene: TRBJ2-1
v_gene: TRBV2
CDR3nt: TGTGCCAGCAGTGAATGGGGGACAGGGCGCAATGAGCAGTTCTTC
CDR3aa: CASSEWGTGRNEQFF

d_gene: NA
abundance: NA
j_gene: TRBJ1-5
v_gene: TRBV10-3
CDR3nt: TGTGCCATCAGTTCAGGGGTCAATCAGCCCCAGCATTTT
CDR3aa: CAISSGVNQPQHF

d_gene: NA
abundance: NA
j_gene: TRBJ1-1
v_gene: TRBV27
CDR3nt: TGTGCCAGCGGAAAGAACACTGAAGCTTTCTTT
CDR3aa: CASGKNTEAFF

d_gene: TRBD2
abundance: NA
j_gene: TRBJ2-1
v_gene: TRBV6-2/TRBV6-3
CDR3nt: TGTGCCAGCAGTTCTAGCGGGGGGGACCATGAGCAGTTCTTC
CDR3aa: CASSSSGGDHEQFF

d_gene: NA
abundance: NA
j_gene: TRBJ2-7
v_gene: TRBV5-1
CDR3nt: TGCGCCAGCAGCTTGGAGGTGATCCCCTACGAGCAGTACTTC
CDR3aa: CASSLEVIPYEQYF

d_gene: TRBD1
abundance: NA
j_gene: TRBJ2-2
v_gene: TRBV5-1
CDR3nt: TGCGCCAGCAGCTCCCAGCGGGACAGGGGGTACCTTACTACCGGGGAGCTGTTTTTT
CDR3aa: CASSSQRDRGYLTTGELFF

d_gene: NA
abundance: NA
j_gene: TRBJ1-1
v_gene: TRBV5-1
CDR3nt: TGCGCCAGCAGCCGCCCCCCAGGGTTCGAAGCTTTCTTT
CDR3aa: CASSRPPGFEAFF

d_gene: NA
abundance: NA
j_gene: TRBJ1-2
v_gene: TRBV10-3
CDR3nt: TGTGCCATCAGTGAGCCACCCACGGGCCTGATTAACTATGGCTACACCTTC
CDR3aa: CAISEPPTGLINYGYTF

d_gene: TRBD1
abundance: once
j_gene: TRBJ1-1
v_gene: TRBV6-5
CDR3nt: TGTGCCAGCAGCCCCGGGACAGGGAACACTGAAGCTTTCTTT
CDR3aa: CASSPGTGNTEAFF

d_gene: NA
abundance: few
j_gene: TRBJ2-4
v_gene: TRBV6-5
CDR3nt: TGTGCCAGCAGTTACTCGTCCAGCGGGCAAAACATTCAGTACTTC
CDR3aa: CASSYSSSGQNIQYF

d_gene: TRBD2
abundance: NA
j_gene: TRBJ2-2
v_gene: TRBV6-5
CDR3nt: TGTGCCAGCAGTTACCTAGGGACTACCACCGGGGAGCTGTTTTTT
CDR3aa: CASSYLGTTTGELFF

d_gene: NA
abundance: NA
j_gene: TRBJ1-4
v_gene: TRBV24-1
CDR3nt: TGTGCCACCAGTGCCCTTCCCACTGGCCAACTAATGAAAAACTGTAATGAAAAACTGTTTTTT
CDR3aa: CATSALPTGQLMKNCNEKLFF

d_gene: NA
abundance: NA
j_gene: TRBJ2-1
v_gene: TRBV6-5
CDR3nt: TGTGCCAGCAGTTCACTAGGCTCACGCAATGAGCAGTTCTTC
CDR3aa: CASSSLGSRNEQFF

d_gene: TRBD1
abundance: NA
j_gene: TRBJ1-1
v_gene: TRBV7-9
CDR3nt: TGTGCCAGCAGCGGACCGACAGGGCTTAACGCTGAAGCTTTCTTT
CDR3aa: CASSGPTGLNAEAFF

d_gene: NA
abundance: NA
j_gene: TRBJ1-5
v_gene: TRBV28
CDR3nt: TGTGCCAGCAGTTTAGGGGCAAACCAGCCCCAGCATTTT
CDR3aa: CASSLGANQPQHF

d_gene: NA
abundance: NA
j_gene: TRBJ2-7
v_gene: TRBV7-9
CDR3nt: TGTGCCGGGGGACCTGAGCCCCCCGAGCAGTACTTC
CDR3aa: CAGGPEPPEQYF

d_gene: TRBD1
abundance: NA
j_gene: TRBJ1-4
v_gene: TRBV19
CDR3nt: TGTGCCAGTAGGGGACAGGGGGCCTATAATGAAAAACTGTTTTTT
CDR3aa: CASRGQGAYNEKLFF

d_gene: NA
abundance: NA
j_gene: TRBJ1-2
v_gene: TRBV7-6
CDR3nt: TGTGCCAGCAGCAAAACCCCCGGGGCTTCAGGCTATGGCTACACCTTC
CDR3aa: CASSKTPGASGYGYTF

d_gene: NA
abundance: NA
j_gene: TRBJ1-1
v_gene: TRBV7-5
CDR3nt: TGTGCCAGAAGCTTCGACAGAACCACTGAAGCTTTCTTT
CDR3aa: CARSFDRTTEAFF

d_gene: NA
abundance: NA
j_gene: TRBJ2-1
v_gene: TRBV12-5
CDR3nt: TGTGCTAGTGGTTTGCCTCCGGCTAGTGGGGCCTACAATGAGCAGTTCTTC
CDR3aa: CASGLPPASGAYNEQFF

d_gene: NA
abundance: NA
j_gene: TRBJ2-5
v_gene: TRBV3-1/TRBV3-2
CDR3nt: TGTGCCAGCAGCCACAATCAAGAGACCCAGTACTTC
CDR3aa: CASSHNQETQYF

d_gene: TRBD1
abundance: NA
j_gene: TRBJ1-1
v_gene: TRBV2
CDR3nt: TGTGCCAGCAGTGAACGTTATGGGACAGGAGGGACTGAAGCTTTCTTT
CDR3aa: CASSERYGTGGTEAFF

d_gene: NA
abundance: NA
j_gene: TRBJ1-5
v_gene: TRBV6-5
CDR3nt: TGTGCCAGCAGTTACTCGAGGAGGGATCAGCCCCAGCATTTT
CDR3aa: CASSYSRRDQPQHF

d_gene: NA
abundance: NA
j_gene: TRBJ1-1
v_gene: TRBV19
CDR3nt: TGTGCCAGTAGTATCGGTATGAACACTGAAGCTTTCTTT
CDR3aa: CASSIGMNTEAFF

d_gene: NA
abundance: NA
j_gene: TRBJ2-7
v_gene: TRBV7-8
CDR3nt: TGTGCCAGCAGCTTAGAATCGTGGGGGGCATACGAGCAGTACTTC
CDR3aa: CASSLESWGAYEQYF

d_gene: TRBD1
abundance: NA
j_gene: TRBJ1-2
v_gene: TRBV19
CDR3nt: TGTGCCAGTAGTTCCCTACAGGGGTCATATGGCTACACCTTC
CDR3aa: CASSSLQGSYGYTF

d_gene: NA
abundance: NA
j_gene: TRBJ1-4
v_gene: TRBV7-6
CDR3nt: TGTGCCAGCAGCTTAGAGGTGGGGTACAATGAAAAACTGTTTTTT
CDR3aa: CASSLEVGYNEKLFF

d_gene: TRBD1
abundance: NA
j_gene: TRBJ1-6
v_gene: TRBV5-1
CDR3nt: TGCGCCAGCAGCTTGGACAGGGGGCTGAATTCACCCCTCCACTTT
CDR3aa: CASSLDRGLNSPLHF

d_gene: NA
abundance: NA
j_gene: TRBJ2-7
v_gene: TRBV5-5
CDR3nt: TGTGCCAGCAGCTTGGCCCTGGCCTCCTACGAGCAGTACTTC
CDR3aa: CASSLALASYEQYF